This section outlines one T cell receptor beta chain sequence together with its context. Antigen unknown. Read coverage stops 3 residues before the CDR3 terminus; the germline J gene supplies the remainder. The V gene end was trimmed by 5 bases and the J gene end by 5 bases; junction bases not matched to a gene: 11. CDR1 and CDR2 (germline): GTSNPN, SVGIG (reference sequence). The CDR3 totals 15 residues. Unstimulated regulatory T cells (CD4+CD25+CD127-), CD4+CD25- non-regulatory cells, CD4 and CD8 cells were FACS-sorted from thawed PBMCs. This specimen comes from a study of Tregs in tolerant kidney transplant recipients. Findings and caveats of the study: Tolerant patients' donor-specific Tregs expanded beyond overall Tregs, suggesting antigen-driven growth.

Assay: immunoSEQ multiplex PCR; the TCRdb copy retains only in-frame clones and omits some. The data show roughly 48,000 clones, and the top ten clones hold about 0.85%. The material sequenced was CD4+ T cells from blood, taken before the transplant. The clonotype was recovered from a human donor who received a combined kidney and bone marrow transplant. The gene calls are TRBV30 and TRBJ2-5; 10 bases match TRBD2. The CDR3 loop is CAWGRPSGRRETQYF. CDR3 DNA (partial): TGTGCCTGGGGCCGCCCTAGCGGGAGAAGGGAGACC.